These 28 T cell receptor beta chains share one sample of origin, sequenced in a study of T cell repertoires in cytomegalovirus infection. TCRdb independently ran MiXCR on the reads; one entry per CDR3 protein. The repertoire has 85,000 to 130,000 distinct CDR3 sequences, more than 20% of them found once; the top ten carry more than 35%. Sequenced: CD8+ T cells from PBMCs. Receptors were obtained from a human donor in good health (CMV status not recorded). Some clones in this sample may be carry-over from other donors' samples.

This clonotype was seen repeatedly, ten times or more. The chain employs TRBV12-3 or TRBV12-4 and TRBJ2-1; a weak D match, TRBD2 (6 bases). V lost 2 bases, J lost 7 bases, and 15 bases lay in between. This CDR3 contains 15 residues. CDR3 sequence: CASSLLGEAENEQFF. The CDR3 DNA reads TGTGCCAGCAGTTTATTGGGGGAGGCGGAGAATGAGCAGTTCTTC.

V gene TRBV28 combines with J gene TRBJ2-3, with 7 bases that match TRBD2. The CDR3 extends over 14 amino acids. In germline, CDR1 is MDHEN, CDR2 SYDVKM. Losses at the gene ends were 2 bases for V and 2 bases for J; bases not matched to a gene: 1. In DNA, the CDR3 is TGTGCCAGCAGTTTAGGGACTACCACAGATACGCAGTATTTT. This translates into CASSLGTTTDTQYF.

This clonotype has more than one count but fewer than ten. The rearrangement joins TRBV12-3 or TRBV12-4 to TRBJ1-5; D ambiguous. This CDR3 region has 14 residues. Trimming left V 5 bases short and J 0 bases short, with 8 bases between. CDR3 DNA: TGTGCCAGCAGTCCAGCGGGTAGCAATCAGCCCCAGCATTTT. Translation: CASSPAGSNQPQHF.

V is TRBV20-1 and J is TRBJ1-2; D possibly corresponds to TRBD1 (5 bases). The V end was cut by 6 bases, the J end by 3 bases, with 14 bases between. The CDR3 spans 13 residues. The germline CDR1 and CDR2 sequences are DFQATT and SNEGSKA (reference sequence). CDR3 coding DNA: TGCAGTGCGCCGGGACTGCTGGACTATGGCTACACCTTC. Its protein product is CSAPGLLDYGYTF.

The chain has TRBV6-2 or TRBV6-3 and TRBJ1-3; unclear D gene. V lost 6 bases and J 4 bases, leaving 10 bases between the germline ends. Looked up from germline, CDR1 is MNHEY and CDR2 is SVGEGT. The CDR3 covers 13 residues. The CDR3 DNA is TGTGCCAGCAGCGTGGATCCCGGAAACACCATATATTTT. Residues: CASSVDPGNTIYF.

The chain employs TRBV29-1 and TRBJ2-5; 8 bases line up with TRBD2. This CDR3 comprises 13 residues. Unmatched junction bases numbered 1, after V lost 2 bases and J lost 2 bases. From germline, CDR1 is SQVTM and CDR2 ANQGSEA. The CDR3 spells CSVETSGQETQYF. The CDR3 nucleotides are TGCAGCGTTGAAACTAGCGGTCAAGAGACCCAGTACTTC.

The CDR3 loop reads CASSLDPEGYYGYTF. The CDR3 nucleotides read TGTGCCAGCAGCTTAGATCCCGAGGGCTACTATGGCTACACCTTC. The chain uses TRBV7-2 and TRBJ1-2; D remains ambiguous. The CDR3 totals 15 residues. The germline V and J ends were trimmed by 1 base and 3 bases, with 12 bases remaining between them. The germline CDR1 and CDR2 sequences are SGHTA and FQGNSA.

This clonotype was recorded a few times. The chain combines TRBV29-1 with TRBJ2-1; D ambiguous. V lost 2 bases to trimming and J lost 0 bases, with 11 bases between them. CDR1 is SQVTM, CDR2 ANQGSEA, per germline. There are 15 residues in the CDR3. The CDR3 is CSVEHGSSSYNEQFF. In DNA form, the CDR3 reads TGCAGCGTTGAACACGGGTCGAGCTCCTACAATGAGCAGTTCTTC.

The rearrangement links TRBV19 to TRBJ1-1; maybe TRBD1 (6 bases). The V and J ends lost 5 bases and 4 bases respectively, with 17 bases between them. This CDR3 is built from 15 residues. From germline, CDR1 is LNHDA and CDR2 SQIVND (reference sequence). The CDR3 loop is CASSLVGGAGTEAFF. Written as DNA, the CDR3 is TGTGCCAGTAGTCTGGTTGGGGGCGCGGGCACTGAAGCTTTCTTT. Drawing the rest from reference TRBV19 and TRBJ1-1, the complete variable domain is DGGITQSPKYLFRKEGQNVTLSCEQNLNHDAMYWYRQDPGQGLRLIYYSQIVNDFQKGDIAEGYSVSREKKESFPLTVTSAQKNPTAFYLCASSLVGGAGTEAFFGQGTRLTVV.

This clonotype was seen at least ten times. The chain joins TRBV7-9 to TRBJ2-7, with D unclear. The germline V and J ends were trimmed by 5 bases and 5 bases, with 13 bases remaining between them. This CDR3 has 13 amino acids. Per germline, CDR1 SEHNR and CDR2 FQNEAQ (reference sequence). The CDR3 nucleotides read TGTGCCAGCAGCCGACCGAACCGGGACGAGCAGTACTTC. Its protein is CASSRPNRDEQYF.

This clonotype was recorded a few times. The rearrangement joins TRBV9 to TRBJ2-2; D assignment may be TRBD1 or TRBD2 (6 bases each). This CDR3 spans 16 amino acids. Per germline, CDR1 SGDLS and CDR2 YYNGEE. Trimming shortened V by 2 bases and J by 2 bases, and 13 bases separated the two germline ends. The CDR3: CASSVAAGGNTGELFF. The CDR3 coding sequence is TGTGCCAGCAGCGTGGCTGCCGGGGGCAACACCGGGGAGCTGTTTTTT.

This clonotype appeared a few times. The V call is TRBV7-3, the J call TRBJ2-3; TRBD1 might be the D (6 bases). The germline gives CDR1 SGHTA, CDR2 FQGTGA. V was clipped by 2 bases and J by 2 bases, with 14 bases between them. This CDR3 comprises 16 residues. The CDR3 loop is CASSLFHRASTDTQYF. CDR3 nucleotides: TGTGCCAGCAGCTTATTCCACAGGGCCTCCACAGATACGCAGTATTTT.

This clonotype came up a few times. This chain joins TRBV7-9 and TRBJ1-2; 7 bases agree with TRBD1. The CDR3 spans 15 residues. V shed 2 bases, J shed 4 bases, and the junction held 7 bases outside the gene matches. The V gene's germline CDR1 is SEHNR and CDR2 FQNEAQ (reference sequence). CDR3 sequence: CASSLPTGEIYGYTF. CDR3 coding DNA: TGTGCCAGCAGCTTACCCACAGGGGAGATCTATGGCTACACCTTC.

This clonotype appeared a few times. The chain uses TRBV10-3 and TRBJ2-1, with TRBD2 matching over 9 bases. V lost 4 bases to trimming and J lost 0 bases; unmatched junction nucleotides: 10. The CDR3 spans 18 residues. Germline V gene data show CDR1 as ENHRY and CDR2 as SYGVKD. CDR3 sequence reads: CAISGASGVFSSYNEQFF. Written as DNA, the CDR3 is TGTGCCATCAGTGGTGCTAGCGGGGTTTTTAGCTCCTACAATGAGCAGTTCTTC.

This rearrangement joins TRBV20-1 to TRBJ1-1; D is ambiguous. V was cut by 1 base and J by 7 bases, with 10 bases left in between. Germline CDR1 and CDR2: DFQATT and SNEGSKA (reference sequence). This CDR3 is built from 12 residues. This chain's CDR3 is CSARGSGVEAFF. The CDR3 DNA follows: TGCAGTGCTAGAGGCTCGGGAGTTGAAGCTTTCTTT.

In its sample, this clonotype was seen a few times. The chain couples TRBV30 to TRBJ1-4; D uncertain. Between the trimmed V and J ends, which lost 3 bases and 4 bases, there was a span of 18 bases. The CDR3 is 16 amino acids. In germline, CDR1 is GTSNPN, CDR2 SVGIG (reference sequence). The CDR3 nucleotides are TGTGCCTGGAGATCCCCGCCGGGATTCTATAATGAAAAACTGTTTTTT. Protein: CAWRSPPGFYNEKLFF.

This clonotype was detected only a few times. The rearrangement links TRBV11-2 to TRBJ2-3; 7 bases agree with TRBD2. Germline V lookup: CDR1 SGHAT, CDR2 FQNNGV. After removal of 3 bases from V and 0 bases from J, the junction contained 3 bases not matched to a gene. This CDR3 has 15 residues. In DNA form, the CDR3 reads TGTGCCAGCAGCTTGAGCGGGACGAGCACAGATACGCAGTATTTT. Translated: CASSLSGTSTDTQYF.

Ten or more counts support this clonotype. The V and J genes are TRBV7-3 and TRBJ2-2; D is perhaps TRBD2 (5 bases). This CDR3 spans 16 amino acids. V lost 5 bases and J lost 0, with 13 bases in between. Per the germline V gene, CDR1 is SGHTA and CDR2 is FQGTGA. Here the CDR3 DNA reads TGTGCCAGCAGCCACACGGGATTCGCGAACACCGGGGAGCTGTTTTTT. This translates into CASSHTGFANTGELFF.

The chain combines TRBV30 with TRBJ2-7; a weak D match, TRBD2 (5 bases). The CDR3 loop spans 14 amino acids. Germline V CDR1 and CDR2: GTSNPN, SVGIG (reference sequence). The V gene lost 1 base and the J gene lost 7 bases, with 17 bases spanning the gap. CDR3 sequence (DNA): TGTGCCTGGAGTGGAGCGGTGAAGAGATGGGAGCAGTACTTC. Protein sequence: CAWSGAVKRWEQYF.

This clonotype has just a few counts. The chain couples TRBV7-2 to TRBJ2-5, with 10 bases identical to TRBD2. With 4 bases clipped from V and 6 bases from J, the junction kept 8 bases outside the gene matches. Germline assignment: CDR1 SGHTA and CDR2 FQGNSA. This CDR3 comprises 15 residues. CDR3 in amino acids: CASSSTPSGSQTQYF. CDR3 sequence (DNA): TGTGCCAGCAGCTCAACCCCTAGCGGGAGCCAGACCCAGTACTTC.

The chain recombines TRBV12-3 or TRBV12-4 with TRBJ2-3, with TRBD2 matching over 14 bases. The junction had 9 bases not matched to a gene; V was cut back by 5 bases and J by 2 bases. The CDR3 is 18 amino acids. DNA for the CDR3: TGTGCCAGCAGTCCAGGACTAGCGGGAGGACCACTCACAGATACGCAGTATTTT. Translation gives CASSPGLAGGPLTDTQYF.

The V gene is TRBV30, the J gene TRBJ1-1; D remains ambiguous. V was clipped by 0 bases and J by 0 bases, with 5 bases between them. Germline V gene sequence: CDR1 GTSNPN, CDR2 SVGIG (reference sequence). This CDR3 is 13 amino acids long. The CDR3 here is CAWSVSMNTEAFF. CDR3 DNA sequence: TGTGCCTGGAGTGTCAGTATGAACACTGAAGCTTTCTTT.

The J gene is TRBJ1-1, the V gene TRBV27; D remains unclear. Germline V gives CDR1 MNHEY, CDR2 SMNVEV (reference sequence). The V end lost 8 bases, the J end lost 0 bases, and 7 bases lay between the germline ends. The CDR3 length is 12 residues. The CDR3 region is CASEKMNTEAFF. CDR3 DNA sequence: TGTGCCAGCGAGAAGATGAACACTGAAGCTTTCTTT.

CDR3 amino acids: CASSPRQEGLYEQYF. The CDR3 coding sequence is TGTGCCAGCAGCCCCCGACAGGAGGGACTCTACGAGCAGTACTTC. This chain connects TRBV7-9 to TRBJ2-7; D tentatively reads TRBD1 or TRBD2 (6 bases each). Germline V CDR1 and CDR2: SEHNR, FQNEAQ (reference sequence). V was shortened by 5 bases and J by 3 bases, with 17 bases between the two germline ends. The CDR3 is 15 amino acids.

This clonotype was found many times. This CDR3 reads CASGLGNEQFF. In DNA, the CDR3 is TGTGCCAGCGGTCTTGGCAATGAGCAGTTCTTC. The J gene is TRBJ2-1, the V gene TRBV11-2; D uncertain. CDR1 is SGHAT, CDR2 FQNNGV, per germline. The CDR3 contains 11 residues. Trimming removed 8 bases at V and 6 bases at J, with 8 bases between.

This clonotype has at least ten counts. The rearrangement uses TRBV7-2 and TRBJ2-1, with D tentatively TRBD2 (6 bases). V was cut by 0 bases and J by 3 bases, with 12 bases left in between. This CDR3 has 16 amino acids. The germline V gene encodes CDR1 SGHTA and CDR2 FQGNSA. The CDR3 DNA sequence: TGTGCCAGCAGCTTAGCAGACGGCGGGGTCTACAATGAGCAGTTCTTC. Amino acid sequence: CASSLADGGVYNEQFF.

This clonotype was seen a handful of times. The chain couples TRBV7-6 to TRBJ2-2, with D possibly called TRBD1 or TRBD2 (5 bases each). Per germline, CDR1 SGHVS and CDR2 FNYEAQ. V was cut by 6 bases and J by 6 bases, with 5 bases left in between. The CDR3 covers 11 residues. In nucleotides, the CDR3 is TGTGCCAGCAGGGGACCCGGGGAGCTGTTTTTT. Translating it yields CASRGPGELFF.

This clonotype was seen only a few times. The chain carries TRBV7-9 and TRBJ2-4; no firm D call. The CDR3 has 13 residues. V lost 4 bases and J lost 8, with 12 bases in between. Germline V gene sequence: CDR1 SEHNR, CDR2 FQNEAQ (reference sequence). The CDR3 region has the DNA TGTGCCAGCAGCTGGACCGAAATCGACATTCAGTACTTC. Residues: CASSWTEIDIQYF.